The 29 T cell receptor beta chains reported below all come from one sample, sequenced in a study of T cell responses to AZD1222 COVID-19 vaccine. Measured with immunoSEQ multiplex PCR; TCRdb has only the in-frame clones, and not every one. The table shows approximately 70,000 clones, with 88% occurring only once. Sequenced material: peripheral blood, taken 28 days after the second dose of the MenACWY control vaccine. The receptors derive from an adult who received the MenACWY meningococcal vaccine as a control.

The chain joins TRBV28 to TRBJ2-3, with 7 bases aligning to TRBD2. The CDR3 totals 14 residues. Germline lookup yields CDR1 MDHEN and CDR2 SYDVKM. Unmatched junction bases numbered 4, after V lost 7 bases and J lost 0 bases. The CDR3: CASNTGGSTDTQYF. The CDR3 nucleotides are TGTGCCAGCAACACGGGGGGAAGCACAGATACGCAGTATTTT.

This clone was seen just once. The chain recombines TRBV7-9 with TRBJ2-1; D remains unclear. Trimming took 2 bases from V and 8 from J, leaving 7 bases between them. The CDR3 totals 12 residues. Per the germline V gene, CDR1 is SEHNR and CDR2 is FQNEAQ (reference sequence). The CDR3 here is CASSLSEDEQFF. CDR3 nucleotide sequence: TGTGCCAGCAGCTTATCAGAGGATGAGCAGTTCTTC.

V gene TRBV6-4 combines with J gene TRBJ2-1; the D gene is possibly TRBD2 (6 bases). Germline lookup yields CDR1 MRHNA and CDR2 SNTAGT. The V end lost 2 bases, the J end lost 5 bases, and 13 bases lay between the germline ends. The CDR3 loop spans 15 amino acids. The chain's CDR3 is CASSDTVEGHNEQFF. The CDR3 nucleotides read TGTGCCAGCAGTGACACCGTGGAGGGTCACAATGAGCAGTTCTTC.

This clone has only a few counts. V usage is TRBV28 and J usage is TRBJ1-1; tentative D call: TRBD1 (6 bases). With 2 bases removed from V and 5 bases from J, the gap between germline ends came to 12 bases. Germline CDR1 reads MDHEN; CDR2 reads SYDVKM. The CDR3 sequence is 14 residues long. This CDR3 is CASSLGTMRTEAFF. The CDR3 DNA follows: TGTGCCAGCAGTTTAGGGACAATGAGAACTGAAGCTTTCTTT.

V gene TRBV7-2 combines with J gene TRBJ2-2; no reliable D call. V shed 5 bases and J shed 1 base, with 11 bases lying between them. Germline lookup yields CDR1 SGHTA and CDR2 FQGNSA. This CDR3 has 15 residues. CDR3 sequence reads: CASSPGGRNTGELFF. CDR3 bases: TGTGCCAGCAGCCCTGGTGGCAGGAACACCGGGGAGCTGTTTTTT.

The CDR3 loop reads CASRLLDRGTNGYTF. CDR3 bases: TGTGCCAGCAGACTTTTAGACAGGGGGACCAATGGCTACACCTTC. The chain links TRBV6-5 to TRBJ1-2, with TRBD1 identical over 9 bases. Germline assignment: CDR1 MNHEY and CDR2 SVGAGI. The V segment lost 6 bases and the J segment 6 bases; nucleotides outside the gene matches: 11. The CDR3 has 15 amino acids.

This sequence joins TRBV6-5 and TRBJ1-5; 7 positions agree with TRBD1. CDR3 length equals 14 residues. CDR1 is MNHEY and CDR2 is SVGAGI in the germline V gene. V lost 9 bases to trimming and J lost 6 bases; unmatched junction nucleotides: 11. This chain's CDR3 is CASSHTGAGQPQHF. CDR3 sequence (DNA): TGTGCCAGTTCGCATACAGGGGCCGGTCAGCCCCAGCATTTT.

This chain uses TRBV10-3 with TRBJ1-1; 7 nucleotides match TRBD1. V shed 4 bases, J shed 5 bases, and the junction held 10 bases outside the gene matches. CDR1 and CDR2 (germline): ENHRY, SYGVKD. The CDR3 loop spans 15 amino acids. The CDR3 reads CAISAAQGVLTEAFF. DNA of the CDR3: TGTGCCATCAGTGCCGCCCAGGGGGTCTTGACTGAAGCTTTCTTT.

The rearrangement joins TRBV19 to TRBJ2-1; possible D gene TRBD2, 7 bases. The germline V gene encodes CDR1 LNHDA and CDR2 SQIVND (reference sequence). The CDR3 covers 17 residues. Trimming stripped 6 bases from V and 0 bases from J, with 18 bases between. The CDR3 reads CASRPGGQFYSYNEQFF. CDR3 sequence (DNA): TGTGCCAGTAGACCCGGGGGGCAGTTCTACTCCTACAATGAGCAGTTCTTC.

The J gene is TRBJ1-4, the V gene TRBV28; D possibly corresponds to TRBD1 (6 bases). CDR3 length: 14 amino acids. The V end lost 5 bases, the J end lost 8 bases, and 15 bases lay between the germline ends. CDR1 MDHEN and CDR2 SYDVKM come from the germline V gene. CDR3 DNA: TGTGCCAGCAGTCCCGGAGGCAGGGGAGAAAAACTGTTTTTT. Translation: CASSPGGRGEKLFF.

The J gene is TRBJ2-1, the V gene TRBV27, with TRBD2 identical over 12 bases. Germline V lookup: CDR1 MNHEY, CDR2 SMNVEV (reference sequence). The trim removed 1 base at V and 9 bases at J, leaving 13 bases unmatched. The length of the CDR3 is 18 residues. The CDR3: CASSLYLPPSGGASEQFF. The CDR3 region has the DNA TGTGCCAGCAGTTTATATCTCCCTCCTAGCGGGGGGGCCAGTGAGCAGTTCTTC.

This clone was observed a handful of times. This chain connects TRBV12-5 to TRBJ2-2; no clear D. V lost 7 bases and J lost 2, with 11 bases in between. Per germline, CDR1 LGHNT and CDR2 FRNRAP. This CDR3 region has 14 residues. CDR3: CASVSDGNTGELFF. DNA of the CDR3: TGTGCTAGTGTTTCCGACGGAAACACCGGGGAGCTGTTTTTT.

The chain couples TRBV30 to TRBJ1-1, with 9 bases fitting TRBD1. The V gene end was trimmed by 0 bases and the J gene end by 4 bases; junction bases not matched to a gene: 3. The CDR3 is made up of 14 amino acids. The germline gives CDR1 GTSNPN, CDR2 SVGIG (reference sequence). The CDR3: CAWSVQGALTEAFF. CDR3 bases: TGTGCCTGGAGTGTACAGGGGGCGCTCACTGAAGCTTTCTTT.

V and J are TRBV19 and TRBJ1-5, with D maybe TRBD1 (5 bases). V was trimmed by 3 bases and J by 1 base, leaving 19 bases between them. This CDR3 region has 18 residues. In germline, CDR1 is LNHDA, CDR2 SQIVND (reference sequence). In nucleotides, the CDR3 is TGTGCCAGTAGTATTTCGGTGAGGGGAGCCCGGAGCAATCAGCCCCAGCATTTT. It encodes CASSISVRGARSNQPQHF.

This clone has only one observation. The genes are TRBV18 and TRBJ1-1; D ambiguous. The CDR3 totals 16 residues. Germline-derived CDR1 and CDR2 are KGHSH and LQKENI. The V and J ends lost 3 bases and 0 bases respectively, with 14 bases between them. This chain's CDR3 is CASSPGESGMNTEAFF. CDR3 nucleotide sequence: TGTGCCAGCTCACCGGGCGAGTCGGGCATGAACACTGAAGCTTTCTTT. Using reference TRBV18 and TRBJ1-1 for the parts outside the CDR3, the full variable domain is NAGVMQNPRHLVRRRGQEARLRCSPMKGHSHVYWYRQLPEEGLKFMVYLQKENIIDESGMPKERFSAEFPKEGPSILRIQQVVRGDSAAYFCASSPGESGMNTEAFFGQGTRLTVV.

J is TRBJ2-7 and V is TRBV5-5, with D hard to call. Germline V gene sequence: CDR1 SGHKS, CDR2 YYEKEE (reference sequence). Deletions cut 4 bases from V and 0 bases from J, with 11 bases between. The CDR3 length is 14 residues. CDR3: CASSRQANSYEQYF. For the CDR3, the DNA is TGTGCCAGCAGCCGGCAGGCGAACTCCTACGAGCAGTACTTC.

The CDR3 spells CASPTGDYGYTF. The CDR3 DNA is TGTGCCAGTCCCACAGGGGACTATGGCTACACCTTC. The genes are TRBV12-3 or TRBV12-4 and TRBJ1-2; 7 positions agree with TRBD1. CDR3 size: 12 residues. V was clipped by 9 bases and J by 3 bases; unmatched bases: 4.

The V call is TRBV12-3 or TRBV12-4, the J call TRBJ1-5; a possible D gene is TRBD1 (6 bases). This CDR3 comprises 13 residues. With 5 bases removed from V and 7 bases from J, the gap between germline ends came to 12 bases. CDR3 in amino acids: CASSPGTSQPQHF. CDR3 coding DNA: TGTGCCAGCAGTCCGGGGACATCCCAGCCCCAGCATTTT.

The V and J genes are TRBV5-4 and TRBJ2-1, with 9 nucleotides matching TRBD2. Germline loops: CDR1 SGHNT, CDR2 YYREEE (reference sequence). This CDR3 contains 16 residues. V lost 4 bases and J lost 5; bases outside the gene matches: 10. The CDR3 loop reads CASSEGLAGWNNEQFF. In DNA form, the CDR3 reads TGTGCCAGCAGCGAGGGGCTAGCGGGGTGGAACAATGAGCAGTTCTTC. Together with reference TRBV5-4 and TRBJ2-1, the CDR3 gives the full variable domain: ETGVTQSPTHLIKTRGQQVTLRCSSQSGHNTVSWYQQALGQGPQFIFQYYREEENGRGNFPPRFSGLQFPNYSSELNVNALELDDSALYLCASSEGLAGWNNEQFFGPGTRLTVL.

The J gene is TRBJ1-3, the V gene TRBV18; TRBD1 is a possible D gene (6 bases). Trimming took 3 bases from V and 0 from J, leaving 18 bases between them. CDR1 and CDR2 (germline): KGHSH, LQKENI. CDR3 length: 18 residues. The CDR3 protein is CASSPEPGQIFSGNTIYF. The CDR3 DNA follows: TGTGCCAGCTCACCCGAACCGGGACAAATTTTCTCTGGAAACACCATATATTTT.

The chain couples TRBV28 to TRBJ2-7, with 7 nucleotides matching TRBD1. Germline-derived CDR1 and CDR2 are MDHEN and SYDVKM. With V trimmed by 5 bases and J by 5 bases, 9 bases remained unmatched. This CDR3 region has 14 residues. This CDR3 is CASSPRQGSDEQYF. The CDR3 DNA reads TGTGCCAGCAGTCCCCGACAGGGTAGCGACGAGCAGTACTTC.

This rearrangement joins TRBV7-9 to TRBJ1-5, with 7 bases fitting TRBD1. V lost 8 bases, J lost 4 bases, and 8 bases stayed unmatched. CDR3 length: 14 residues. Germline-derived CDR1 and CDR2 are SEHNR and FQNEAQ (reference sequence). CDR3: CASGGDRANQPQHF. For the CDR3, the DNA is TGTGCCAGCGGCGGGGACAGAGCGAATCAGCCCCAGCATTTT.

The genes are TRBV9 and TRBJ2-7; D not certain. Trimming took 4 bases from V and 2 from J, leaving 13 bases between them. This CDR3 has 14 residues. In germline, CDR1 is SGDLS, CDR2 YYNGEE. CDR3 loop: CASSPKTGTYEQYF. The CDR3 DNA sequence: TGTGCCAGCAGCCCAAAGACTGGGACCTACGAGCAGTACTTC.

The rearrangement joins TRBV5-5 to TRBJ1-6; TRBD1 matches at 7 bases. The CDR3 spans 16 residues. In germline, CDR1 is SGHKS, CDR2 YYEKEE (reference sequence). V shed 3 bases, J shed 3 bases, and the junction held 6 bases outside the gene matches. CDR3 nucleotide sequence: TGTGCCAGCAGCTCTCAGGGGGGAATCTATAATTCACCCCTCCACTTT. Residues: CASSSQGGIYNSPLHF.

The CDR3 sequence is CASTLGQSSYNEQFF. In nucleotides, the CDR3 is TGTGCCAGCACCTTGGGGCAGAGCTCCTACAATGAGCAGTTCTTC. This chain joins TRBV11-2 and TRBJ2-1; D possibly corresponds to TRBD1 (5 bases). The CDR3 totals 15 residues. Germline lookup yields CDR1 SGHAT and CDR2 FQNNGV. V was shortened by 7 bases and J by 0 bases, with 13 bases between the two germline ends.

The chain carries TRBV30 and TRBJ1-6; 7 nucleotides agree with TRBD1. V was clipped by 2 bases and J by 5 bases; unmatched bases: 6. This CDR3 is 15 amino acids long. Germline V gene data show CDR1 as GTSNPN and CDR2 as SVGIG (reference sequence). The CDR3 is CAWSIPGQNNSPLHF. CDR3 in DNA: TGTGCCTGGAGTATCCCGGGACAGAATAATTCACCCCTCCACTTT.

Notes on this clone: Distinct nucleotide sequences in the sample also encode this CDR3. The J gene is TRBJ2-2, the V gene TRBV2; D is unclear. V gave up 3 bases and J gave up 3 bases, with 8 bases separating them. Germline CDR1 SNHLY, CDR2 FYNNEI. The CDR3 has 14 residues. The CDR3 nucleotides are TGTGCCAGCAGTGAGGGAAGGGACACCGGGGAGCTGTTTTTT. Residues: CASSEGRDTGELFF. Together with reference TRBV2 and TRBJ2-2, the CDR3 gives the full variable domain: EPEVTQTPSHQVTQMGQEVILRCVPISNHLYFYWYRQILGQKVEFLVSFYNNEISEKSEIFDDQFSVERPDGSNFTLKIRSTKLEDSAMYFCASSEGRDTGELFFGEGSRLTVL.

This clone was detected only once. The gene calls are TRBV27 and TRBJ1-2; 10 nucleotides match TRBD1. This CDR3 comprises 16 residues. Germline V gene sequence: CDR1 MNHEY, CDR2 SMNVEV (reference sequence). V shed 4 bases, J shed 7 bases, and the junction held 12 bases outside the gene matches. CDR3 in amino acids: CASSSGTGAFFVGYTF. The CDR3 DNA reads TGTGCCAGCAGTTCCGGGACAGGGGCTTTTTTCGTTGGCTACACCTTC.

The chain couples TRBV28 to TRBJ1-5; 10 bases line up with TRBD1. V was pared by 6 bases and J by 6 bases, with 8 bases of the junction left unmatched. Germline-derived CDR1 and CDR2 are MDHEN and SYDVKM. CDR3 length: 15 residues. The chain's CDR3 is CASRGRQGASQPQHF. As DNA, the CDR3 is TGTGCCAGCAGGGGGAGACAGGGGGCCAGTCAGCCCCAGCATTTT.